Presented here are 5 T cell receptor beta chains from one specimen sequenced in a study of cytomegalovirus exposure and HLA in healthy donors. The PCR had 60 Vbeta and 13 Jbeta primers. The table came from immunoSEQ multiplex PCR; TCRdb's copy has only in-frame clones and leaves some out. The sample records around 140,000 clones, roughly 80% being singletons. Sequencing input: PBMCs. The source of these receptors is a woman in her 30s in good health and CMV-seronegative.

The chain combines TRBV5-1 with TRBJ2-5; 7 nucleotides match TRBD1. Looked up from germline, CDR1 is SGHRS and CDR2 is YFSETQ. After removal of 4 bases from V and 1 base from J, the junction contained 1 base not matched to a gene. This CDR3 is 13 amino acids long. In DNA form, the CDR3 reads TGCGCCAGCAGCAGACAGGGCCAAGAGACCCAGTACTTC. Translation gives CASSRQGQETQYF.

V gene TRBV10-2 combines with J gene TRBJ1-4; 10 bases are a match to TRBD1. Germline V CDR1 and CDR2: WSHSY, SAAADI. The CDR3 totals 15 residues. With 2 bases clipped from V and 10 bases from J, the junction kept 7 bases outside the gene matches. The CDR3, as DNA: TGCGCCAGCAGTGAGCCGGTCGGACAGGGGGGAAAACTGTTTTTT. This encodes CASSEPVGQGGKLFF.

For the CDR3, the DNA is TGCGCCAGCAGCCAAGATCTGGGGGGCTACGAGCAGTACTTC. Translating it yields CASSQDLGGYEQYF. The J gene is TRBJ2-7, the V gene TRBV4-3; a possible D gene is TRBD2 (6 bases). The CDR3 runs 14 residues. Trimming pared 0 bases from V and 3 bases from J, leaving 9 bases between. Germline CDR1 is LGHNA and CDR2 is YSLEER.

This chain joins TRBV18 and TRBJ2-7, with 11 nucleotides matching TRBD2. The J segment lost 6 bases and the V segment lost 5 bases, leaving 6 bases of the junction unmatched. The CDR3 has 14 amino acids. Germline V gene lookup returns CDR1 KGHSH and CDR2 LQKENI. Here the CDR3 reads CASSKPGTSGEQYF. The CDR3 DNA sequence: TGTGCCAGCTCAAAACCCGGGACTAGCGGCGAGCAGTACTTC.

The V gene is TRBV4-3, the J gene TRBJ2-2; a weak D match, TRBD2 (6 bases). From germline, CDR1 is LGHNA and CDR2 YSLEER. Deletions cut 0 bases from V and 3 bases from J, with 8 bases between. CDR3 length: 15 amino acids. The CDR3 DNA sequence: TGCGCCAGCAGCCAAGATGGGAGGTACACCGGGGAGCTGTTTTTT. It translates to CASSQDGRYTGELFF.